This T cell receptor beta chain was profiled in a study of early T cells in non-severe SARS-CoV-2 infection. TCRdb reanalysed the 5' RACE reads using MiXCR and keeps one entry per CDR3 protein. There are roughly 75,000 distinct CDR3 sequences in the sample; roughly a sixth occur only once, and approximately 2.6% lies in the top ten. The CDR3 has 15 amino acids. Germline V gene data show CDR1 as LGHDT and CDR2 as YNNKEL (reference sequence). V was clipped by 3 bases and J by 6 bases, with 18 bases between them. The chain is built from TRBV3-1 and TRBJ2-7; D is possibly TRBD2 (5 bases). Sequencing was done on a sample of whole blood. The clonotype was recovered from an adult who was a healthcare worker with PCR-confirmed SARS-CoV-2 infection or an uninfected control (not recorded which). The CDR3 region is CASSQISSRSGEQYF. The CDR3 coding sequence is TGTGCCAGCAGCCAGATCTCTAGCAGGAGCGGCGAGCAGTACTTC.